This TCR beta chain was identified in a study of cytomegalovirus exposure and HLA in healthy donors. V was trimmed by 0 bases and J by 1 base, leaving 10 bases between them. CDR3 length: 15 amino acids. Germline V gene lookup returns CDR1 SGHNT and CDR2 YYREEE (reference sequence). PCR amplification relied on 60 Vbeta primers (plus 13 Jbeta primers). Assay: immunoSEQ multiplex PCR; the TCRdb copy retains only in-frame clones and omits some. This table holds about 150,000 clones, around four fifths found once. Points on this clone: Its antigen is as yet unknown.

Each donor was healthy, and each was a bone marrow donor. Broader study findings: Trimming of TCR beta V- and J-genes showed a link, identified in a later analysis, to a missense DCLRE1C variant. Within a later analysis, the majority of CMV-associated TCR beta chains appeared HLA-restricted.

V gene TRBV5-4 combines with J gene TRBJ2-5; D may be TRBD2 (5 bases). The sequencing sample was made of PBMCs. This sequence originates from a man aged 25 to 45 in good health. In DNA, the CDR3 is TGTGCCAGCAGCTTGGGAGGACTGGGCCAAGAGACCCAGTACTTC. Amino acids: CASSLGGLGQETQYF.